These 5 T cell receptor beta chains were sequenced from one sample in a study of blood T cell repertoires in COVID-19. Some clones are missing from TCRdb's copy, which holds only in-frame ones; the method was immunoSEQ multiplex PCR. The table shows hundreds of thousands of clones, with roughly 91% occurring only once. The source material was peripheral blood. Receptors were obtained from a woman aged 45-65 years with COVID-19, enrolled during active disease.

The chain couples TRBV7-2 to TRBJ1-1; D is possibly TRBD1 (6 bases). Germline CDR1 SGHTA, CDR2 FQGNSA. Between the trimmed V and J ends, which lost 5 bases and 3 bases, there was a span of 13 bases. The CDR3 is made up of 14 amino acids. In DNA, the CDR3 is TGTGCCAGCAGCCCACAGGGAACCGACACTGAAGCTTTCTTT. Encoded protein: CASSPQGTDTEAFF.

The J gene is TRBJ2-3, the V gene TRBV5-1; no definite D call. The CDR3 has 12 amino acids. Germline V CDR1 and CDR2: SGHRS, YFSETQ. The V and J ends lost 2 bases and 1 base respectively, with 2 bases between them. CDR3 nucleotide sequence: TGCGCCAGCAGCTTCGGCACAGATACGCAGTATTTT. Protein product: CASSFGTDTQYF.

The chain couples TRBV24-1 to TRBJ1-2, with 8 bases fitting TRBD1. Germline assignment: CDR1 KGHDR and CDR2 SFDVKD. There are 15 residues in the CDR3. With V trimmed by 0 bases and J by 4 bases, 3 bases remained unmatched. The CDR3 DNA is TGTGCCACCAGTGATTTGACAGGGGGTGGCTATGGCTACACCTTC. Amino acids: CATSDLTGGGYGYTF.

The rearrangement links TRBV5-1 to TRBJ2-7; no clear D. The germline CDR1 and CDR2 sequences are SGHRS and YFSETQ. The CDR3 length is 13 residues. Trimming took 4 bases from V and 0 from J, leaving 8 bases between them. CDR3 residues: CASSPQSSYEQYF. The CDR3 DNA sequence: TGCGCCAGCAGCCCACAGTCCTCCTACGAGCAGTACTTC.

The V call is TRBV18, the J call TRBJ1-5, with 7 bases aligning to TRBD1. The CDR3 is 15 residues long. With 2 bases clipped from V and 4 bases from J, the junction kept 5 bases outside the gene matches. The germline V gene has CDR1 KGHSH and CDR2 LQKENI. The CDR3 nucleotides are TGTGCCAGCTCACCAAACGGGGACAGAAATCAGCCCCAGCATTTT. It codes for CASSPNGDRNQPQHF.